The source of this TCR beta chain is a study of OX40 agonist ivuxolimab in advanced cancers. General study findings and limits: There were, on average, more expanded clones in CD8+ T cells than in CD4+. Also showing low normalized T-cell clonal expansion were some of the nonresponders.

J gave up 1 base and V 4 bases, and 8 bases lay outside the gene matches. The CDR3 length is 16 residues. CDR1 is SGHRS and CDR2 is YFSETQ in the germline V gene. Note on this clone: Its antigen is undetermined.

TCRdb's table, derived via immunoSEQ multiplex PCR, lists solely in-frame clones and lacks some. The data show 73,000 or so clones, about 89% seen once. This chain joins TRBV5-1 and TRBJ2-3, with 8 bases matching TRBD2. This clonotype originated in an adult with an advanced solid tumor such as melanoma, head and neck, liver or kidney cancer. Specimen: CD4+ or CD8+ T cells sorted from blood, collected in a trial of the OX40 agonist ivuxolimab. The CDR3 loop reads CASSPFSGAGTDTQYF. CDR3 sequence (DNA): TGCGCCAGCAGCCCCTTTAGCGGGGCCGGCACAGATACGCAGTATTTT.